This T cell receptor (beta chain) was profiled in a study of cytotoxic CD8 clonotypes in ibrutinib-treated CLL. Study overall: Partial responses totalled about 24 and complete responses 2; after median roughly 70 months, about 15 remained remitted and about 12 progressed. Findings and caveats of the study: Researchers report that baseline clonality outpaced age-matched healthy donors and tracked circulating CD8+ T-cell counts.

Libraries were prepared by immunoSEQ multiplex PCR; TCRdb keeps only in-frame clonotypes and omits some of them. The sample lists 42,000 or so clones, around 63% occurring once. Concerning this clone: What it binds is unknown.

The sample in question was PBMCs, obtained at disease progression, from a patient treated with ibrutinib. This TCR derives from a human donor with chronic lymphocytic leukemia.

CDR3 nucleotide sequence: TGTGCCAGCAGCGTAGCTGGTACATACACCGGGGAGCTGTTTTTT. Translated: CASSVAGTYTGELFF. The V and J genes are TRBV9 and TRBJ2-2, with unresolved D. V was trimmed by 0 bases and J by 3 bases, leaving 9 bases between them. Germline lookup yields CDR1 SGDLS and CDR2 YYNGEE. There are 15 residues in the CDR3.